This passage covers 23 T cell receptor beta chains from one sample sequenced in a study of monozygotic twins with inflammatory bowel disease. After re-calling the 5' RACE reads, TCRdb lists one entry per CDR3 protein, DNA absent. Its table lists fewer than 400,000 distinct CDR3 sequences. The sequencing sample was made of blood. Receptor source: a human donor with ulcerative colitis or Crohn's disease, or a healthy co-twin of an affected twin (not recorded which).

V gene TRBV6-5 combines with J gene TRBJ1-1; TCRdb picks TRBD1, but there is no DNA to check that call. This CDR3 region has 14 residues. Germline V gives CDR1 MNHEY, CDR2 SVGAGI. The CDR3 loop reads CASSYQGQNTEAFF.

The rearrangement uses TRBV20-1 and TRBJ1-4; TCRdb lists TRBD1, though no DNA is available to test this call. The CDR3 has 13 amino acids. The V gene's germline CDR1 is DFQATT and CDR2 SNEGSKA (reference sequence). The CDR3 loop is CSASWGVGEKLFF.

The V call is TRBV12-3 or TRBV12-4, the J call TRBJ2-5; TCRdb picks TRBD1, but there is no DNA to check that call. The CDR3 length is 15 residues. The CDR3 region is CASRPQGARPETQYF.

The chain joins TRBV5-1 to TRBJ1-1; without DNA, the TCRdb call of TRBD1 cannot be checked. CDR1 SGHRS and CDR2 YFSETQ come from the germline V gene. CDR3 size: 14 residues. CDR3 loop: CASSHRQGNTEAFF. Full variable domain (missing parts from reference TRBV5-1 and TRBJ1-1): KAGVTQTPRYLIKTRGQQVTLSCSPISGHRSVSWYQQTPGQGLQFLFEYFSETQRNKGNFPGRFSGRQFSNSRSEMNVSTLELGDSALYLCASSHRQGNTEAFFGQGTRLTVV.

The chain joins TRBV29-1 to TRBJ1-2. This CDR3 contains 13 residues. Looked up from germline, CDR1 is SQVTM and CDR2 is ANQGSEA. The CDR3 loop is CSVEVQRGYGYTF.

This rearrangement joins TRBV6-5 to TRBJ1-1. This CDR3 comprises 15 residues. CDR1 MNHEY and CDR2 SVGAGI come from the germline V gene. This CDR3 reads CASSYSASIVPEAFF.

The chain is built from TRBV7-2 and TRBJ2-1; TCRdb reports TRBD1, a call that lacks DNA to check it against. Per the germline V gene, CDR1 is SGHTA and CDR2 is FQGNSA. This CDR3 spans 15 amino acids. The CDR3 spells CASTRQGSVLDEQFF. The variable domain in full, completed from reference TRBV7-2 and TRBJ2-1, reads GAGVSQSPSNKVTEKGKDVELRCDPISGHTALYWYRQSLGQGLEFLIYFQGNSAPDKSGLPSDRFSAERTGGSVSTLTIQRTQQEDSAVYLCASTRQGSVLDEQFFGPGTRLTVL.

The V gene is TRBV11-3, the J gene TRBJ2-1; TCRdb's D call, TRBD2, is unchecked because there is no DNA. Germline V gene sequence: CDR1 SGHNT, CDR2 YENEEA. This CDR3 is built from 17 residues. The CDR3 sequence is CASSHIRTSGGAAEQFF.

V gene TRBV7-2 combines with J gene TRBJ1-5; the TCRdb D gene call, TRBD1, has no DNA to confirm it. Germline assignment: CDR1 SGHTA and CDR2 FQGNSA. The CDR3 is 15 residues long. The CDR3 loop is CASSRDRGLNQPQHF.

The chain combines TRBV20-1 with TRBJ1-5; TCRdb returns TRBD1, unconfirmable since there is no DNA. The germline V gene encodes CDR1 DFQATT and CDR2 SNEGSKA (reference sequence). The CDR3 contains 16 residues. The CDR3 protein is CSASRGQVRSNQPQHF.

The chain is built from TRBV7-9 and TRBJ1-5; the TCRdb call, TRBD1, lacks DNA for checking. The CDR3 runs 14 residues. Germline CDR1 SEHNR, CDR2 FQNEAQ (reference sequence). This CDR3 is CASSPTGGNQPQHF.

The V gene is TRBV28, the J gene TRBJ2-7; no DNA is available, so the TRBD1 call from TCRdb remains unchecked. Germline CDR1 MDHEN, CDR2 SYDVKM. This CDR3 spans 15 amino acids. The CDR3 is CASSLTWGPNYEQYF.

The chain couples TRBV5-1 to TRBJ1-2; the TCRdb call, TRBD1, lacks DNA for checking. Germline loops: CDR1 SGHRS, CDR2 YFSETQ. The CDR3 loop spans 15 amino acids. CDR3 amino acids: CASSGGRTASYGYTF. Complete variable domain (other parts from reference TRBV5-1 and TRBJ1-2): KAGVTQTPRYLIKTRGQQVTLSCSPISGHRSVSWYQQTPGQGLQFLFEYFSETQRNKGNFPGRFSGRQFSNSRSEMNVSTLELGDSALYLCASSGGRTASYGYTFGSGTRLTVV.

This sequence joins TRBV5-6 and TRBJ2-5; without DNA, the TCRdb call of TRBD2 cannot be checked. The germline gives CDR1 SGHDT, CDR2 YYEEEE. The CDR3 loop spans 15 amino acids. The CDR3 reads CASSLDRGGMETQYF.

This sequence joins TRBV7-2 and TRBJ2-5; the TCRdb D gene call, TRBD1, has no DNA to confirm it. Germline V gene lookup returns CDR1 SGHTA and CDR2 FQGNSA. The CDR3 runs to 13 residues. The CDR3 loop is CASSDRGRETQYF. Based on the CDR3 plus reference TRBV7-2 and TRBJ2-5, the full variable domain is GAGVSQSPSNKVTEKGKDVELRCDPISGHTALYWYRQSLGQGLEFLIYFQGNSAPDKSGLPSDRFSAERTGGSVSTLTIQRTQQEDSAVYLCASSDRGRETQYFGPGTRLLVL.

This chain connects TRBV28 to TRBJ1-5; TCRdb indicates TRBD1, and absent DNA this call remains unverified. Germline CDR1 reads MDHEN; CDR2 reads SYDVKM. The length of the CDR3 is 18 residues. CDR3 sequence: CASSLFEPGQGSNQPQHF.

This chain links TRBV6-5 with TRBJ2-2; TCRdb selects TRBD2, and the lack of DNA leaves this call unchecked. The CDR3 has 15 residues. The germline V gene encodes CDR1 MNHEY and CDR2 SVGAGI. The CDR3 loop reads CASSYGGPAVGELFF.

This rearrangement joins TRBV14 to TRBJ2-7; TCRdb calls TRBD2, which cannot be checked without DNA. Germline CDR1 and CDR2: SGHDN and FVKESK. The CDR3 runs to 15 residues. CDR3 sequence reads: CASSQALAGYYEQYF. Drawing the rest from reference TRBV14 and TRBJ2-7, the complete variable domain is EAGVTQFPSHSVIEKGQTVTLRCDPISGHDNLYWYRRVMGKEIKFLLHFVKESKQDESGMPNNRFLAERTGGTYSTLKVQPAELEDSGVYFCASSQALAGYYEQYFGPGTRLTVT.

This chain uses TRBV29-1 with TRBJ2-5; the D call of TRBD2 rests on TCRdb alone, since no DNA is present to check it. The CDR3 is 13 amino acids. CDR1 is SQVTM and CDR2 is ANQGSEA in the germline V gene. The CDR3 region is CSVESGGAETQYF.

The rearrangement joins TRBV6-2 or TRBV6-3 to TRBJ1-1. Germline assignment: CDR1 MNHEY and CDR2 SVGEGT. The CDR3 totals 15 residues. The CDR3 here is CASRLRGALNTEAFF.

CDR3 loop: CASLRRGERYNSPLHF. This sequence joins TRBV12-3 or TRBV12-4 and TRBJ1-6; TCRdb's assignment of TRBD1 cannot be checked, as there is no DNA. The CDR3 covers 16 residues.

The chain joins TRBV6-5 to TRBJ2-3; the D call of TRBD2 rests on TCRdb alone, since no DNA is present to check it. The germline V gene has CDR1 MNHEY and CDR2 SVGAGI. This CDR3 has 15 residues. Here the CDR3 reads CASSYEGREADTQYF.

The chain carries TRBV3-1 and TRBJ2-1; TCRdb's D call, TRBD2, is unchecked because there is no DNA. In germline, CDR1 is LGHDT, CDR2 YNNKEL (reference sequence). This CDR3 is built from 16 residues. The CDR3: CASSQTSGGARNEQFF.